The 12 T cell receptor beta chains in this list originate from one sample, sequenced in a study of shared clonotypes between healthy human individuals. Data came from immunoSEQ multiplex PCR; TCRdb stores just in-frame clones and leaves some out. The table records around 2.5 million clones, 93% of them present only once. The sample was naive CD4+ T cells from PBMCs. The subset was: CD45RA+ positively selected. These receptors all come from a young man in good health. Some clones in this sample may be carry-over from other donors' samples.

The J gene is TRBJ2-5, the V gene TRBV4-2; D may be TRBD1 (5 bases). Between the trimmed V and J ends, which lost 0 bases and 5 bases, there was a span of 22 bases. CDR1 is LGHNA, CDR2 YNFKEQ, per germline. This CDR3 is 18 amino acids long. CDR3 amino acids: CASSQDRLGAGIRETQYF. The CDR3 DNA reads TGTGCCAGCAGCCAAGATAGGTTGGGCGCAGGGATCCGCGAGACCCAGTACTTC.

V usage is TRBV10-3 and J usage is TRBJ2-3; 14 bases line up with TRBD2. Trimming at V came to 6 bases and at J to 4 bases, leaving 9 bases not matched to a gene. Germline CDR1 ENHRY, CDR2 SYGVKD. CDR3 length: 17 residues. CDR3 nucleotides: TGTGCCATCAGCCGAGGGACTAGCGGGAGCCTTCCAGATACGCAGTATTTT. Amino acids: CAISRGTSGSLPDTQYF.

This clone was picked up a small number of times. J is TRBJ1-4 and V is TRBV30; D unclear. The CDR3 consists of 13 residues. Trimming stripped 1 base from V and 8 bases from J, with 11 bases between. Germline V CDR1 and CDR2: GTSNPN, SVGIG (reference sequence). CDR3 sequence reads: CAWSAWTDEKLFF. CDR3 in DNA: TGTGCCTGGAGTGCCTGGACCGACGAAAAACTGTTTTTT.

The chain couples TRBV2 to TRBJ2-5; 10 positions agree with TRBD1. Trimming at V came to 6 bases and at J to 4 bases, leaving 11 bases not matched to a gene. The CDR3 is 16 amino acids. Germline V CDR1 and CDR2: SNHLY, FYNNEI. The CDR3 spells CASRSWTGGYRETQYF. The CDR3 coding sequence is TGTGCCAGCAGGAGTTGGACAGGGGGGTATCGAGAGACCCAGTACTTC.

The gene calls are TRBV7-2 and TRBJ2-7, with no clear D. This CDR3 has 13 residues. Germline lookup yields CDR1 SGHTA and CDR2 FQGNSA. The V and J ends lost 1 base and 5 bases respectively, with 9 bases between them. Here the CDR3 reads CASSLEPLNEQYF. In nucleotides, the CDR3 is TGTGCCAGCAGCTTAGAACCCCTCAACGAGCAGTACTTC.

The V call is TRBV2, the J call TRBJ2-3; a weak D match, TRBD2 (6 bases). Germline V gives CDR1 SNHLY, CDR2 FYNNEI. The V end lost 1 base, the J end lost 0 bases, and 17 bases lay between the germline ends. This CDR3 has 18 residues. The CDR3 coding sequence is TGTGCCAGCAGTGAAGGCGGTAGCGGAGACAGTAGCACAGATACGCAGTATTTT. Its protein is CASSEGGSGDSSTDTQYF.

A few counts support this clone. The rearrangement joins TRBV7-9 to TRBJ1-1, with D tentatively TRBD1 (6 bases). Germline loops: CDR1 SEHNR, CDR2 FQNEAQ (reference sequence). CDR3 length: 15 residues. V was shortened by 5 bases and J by 3 bases, with 16 bases between the two germline ends. The CDR3 DNA sequence: TGTGCCAGCAGCGGGGGGCAGATGGCCTACACTGAAGCTTTCTTT. Translated, it gives CASSGGQMAYTEAFF.

This chain joins TRBV2 and TRBJ1-1; no reliable D call. This CDR3 has 14 residues. The germline V gene has CDR1 SNHLY and CDR2 FYNNEI. V gave up 7 bases and J gave up 4 bases, with 16 bases separating them. CDR3 in DNA: TGTGCCAGCACCCCGGGCTCATTTCTCACTGAAGCTTTCTTT. This translates into CASTPGSFLTEAFF.

The CDR3 sequence is CASTPQDEQFF. The CDR3 DNA reads as TGTGCCAGCACCCCTCAGGATGAGCAGTTCTTC. The chain carries TRBV7-9 and TRBJ2-1, with D hard to call. V was cut by 7 bases and J by 8 bases, with 9 bases left in between. The CDR3 runs to 11 residues. In germline, CDR1 is SEHNR, CDR2 FQNEAQ (reference sequence).

This sequence joins TRBV29-1 and TRBJ2-5; 9 bases line up with TRBD1. The germline CDR1 and CDR2 sequences are SQVTM and ANQGSEA. The CDR3 has 13 amino acids. The J segment lost 4 bases and the V segment lost 5 bases, leaving 5 bases of the junction unmatched. CDR3 nucleotide sequence: TGCAGCGTTTCCGGGACAGGGACAGAGACCCAGTACTTC. Translation: CSVSGTGTETQYF. Full variable domain (outside the CDR3, taken from reference TRBV29-1 and TRBJ2-5): SAVISQKPSRDICQRGTSLTIQCQVDSQVTMMFWYRQQPGQSLTLIATANQGSEATYESGFVIDKFPISRPNLTFSTLTVSNMSPEDSSIYLCSVSGTGTETQYFGPGTRLLVL.

The genes are TRBV19 and TRBJ1-5; unclear D gene. Trimming removed 1 base from V and 8 bases from J, with 15 bases in between. The CDR3 contains 15 residues. Germline loops: CDR1 LNHDA, CDR2 SQIVND (reference sequence). CDR3 sequence: CASSIGQTISEPQHF. The CDR3 nucleotides are TGTGCCAGTAGTATAGGGCAGACAATATCAGAGCCCCAGCATTTT.

Points on this clone: This same CDR3 is encoded by further DNA sequences in the sample. The V call is TRBV19, the J call TRBJ1-1; tentative D call: TRBD1 (6 bases). Germline CDR1 reads LNHDA; CDR2 reads SQIVND (reference sequence). V dropped 4 bases and J dropped 1 base, with 7 bases sitting between them. The CDR3 runs to 13 residues. The CDR3 DNA is TGTGCCAGTAGTAAAGGGGGGAACACTGAAGCTTTCTTT. Amino acid sequence: CASSKGGNTEAFF.